This TCR beta chain was captured in a study of identical twins (dated by TCRdb to 2016 to 2017). Notes on the research overall: The study deep-sequenced TCR alpha and beta repertoires from monozygotic twins, unrelated adults of various ages and cord blood to test whether fetal clonotypes persist. Replicate twin experiments were performed at different times using different library preparation protocols to rule out contamination. Study-wide conclusions, independent of this receptor: Excess twin sharing in beta out-of-frame sequences was weaker because fewer shared sequences lowered the signal-to-noise ratio. Zero-insertion analyses could be partly confounded by invariant T cells such as MAIT and iNKT, although diverse VJ usage argued against such confounding for most clonotypes. In monozygotic twins, out-of-frame TCR alpha sharing was systematically underestimated by recombination models, although the models agreed with sharing between unrelated individuals. Compared with coincidental sharing between unrelated individuals, an excess of low generation-probability sequences was observed among out-of-frame TCR alpha sequences shared between twins. Fewer insertions were carried by abundant cord blood beta clonotypes; a weaker similar trend was observed in young adult naive repertoires, while no such trend was observed in memory repertoires. Because the same donors could not be followed over many years, the conclusions relied on cross-sectional statistical analysis.

Measured from the cysteine to the phenylalanine, the CDR3 is 14 residues long. Only the CDR3 DNA stays, 42 bases, in frame from base 1. Ends trimmed: V by 6 bases, J by 12 bases; bases unmatched to a gene: 12. Only healthy Caucasian donors were included. Three unrelated non-twin adults were also sequenced: a male aged 18 to 30, a male aged 50 to 59 and a female aged 50 to 59. Miltenyi CD45RO+ enrichment and human naive T-cell isolation kits were used to isolate memory (CD45RO+) and naive T cells from PBMC. About this clonotype: No antigen is known for it. No base qualities exist here, and no much larger clone lies one base off it.

Receptors were amplified or captured by 5' RACE. The sample was run on an Illumina HiSeq 2000. Template switching added a universal primer binding site, and the final cDNA carried a unique molecular identifier that allowed TCR cDNA molecules to be counted accurately. First-strand cDNA for TCR alpha and beta chains was synthesized from specific primers in the conserved constant-segment region. Each cDNA library was double barcoded, with a SMART-Mk sample barcode plus Illumina barcodes, to control for contamination. Two successive PCR steps introduced TruSeq adapter sequences along with Illumina sample barcodes. The Illumina HiSeq platform was used with custom primers to sequence TCR alpha and beta cDNA libraries. Under the source paper's analysis protocol: MiGEC processed the raw reads to extract unique molecular identifiers, while MiXCR was used to determine the CDR3 positions. For each individual, recombination models were inferred using an EM algorithm with the repgenHMM and IGoR tools. The tcR package in R was used for shared clonotype analysis, with sharing normalized by the product of cloneset sizes. To study raw recombination without the effects of thymic and clonal selection, out-of-frame nonproductive sequences were analyzed. TCRdb ran its own pipeline on the public reads, namely fastp trimming at Q25 and MiXCR clone calling, and kept in-frame beta chains. Entries that share a CDR3 protein sequence are merged under the most common genes and DNA. The V and J calls and clone size are TCRdb's, not the authors'. The sample table records approximately 670,000 distinct CDR3 sequences; 5.5% to 6.5% of these occur just once. 1.5% to 2% of the sample goes to the ten largest clones.

This clonotype originated in a man aged 18-30 years in good health. The material sequenced was naive T cells sorted from blood. The cell subset or site label on this specimen signifies: cells isolated with a human naive T-cell isolation kit. The chain links TRBV12-3 or TRBV12-4 with TRBJ1-4; TRBD1 fits 8 bases in the junction. The bases are TGTGCCAGCAGCCGGGACAGGTTGGGTGTGGAACTGTTTTTT. This encodes CASSRDRLGVELFF.